This T cell receptor beta chain was sequenced in a study of T cell changes during pregnancy in multiple sclerosis. The CDR3 is 11 residues long. Per germline, CDR1 SGHDT and CDR2 YYEEEE. Trimming shortened V by 1 base and J by 6 bases, and 3 bases separated the two germline ends. The protocol was immunoSEQ multiplex PCR, while the TCRdb copy is restricted to in-frame clones and leaves out a portion. Of some 64,000 clones in the sample, around nine tenths are singletons; the top ten hold 3% to 3.5%. This chain connects TRBV5-6 to TRBJ2-3; D uncertain. The source material was peripheral blood, sampled in the first trimester of pregnancy. The sequence came from a female donor in good health, enrolled as a control in a pregnancy study. In DNA form, the CDR3 reads TGTGCCAGCAGCTTGCAGGATACGCAGTATTTT. It is translated as CASSLQDTQYF.